This T cell receptor (beta chain) was captured in a study of beta chain features in type 1 diabetes. Findings and caveats of the study: For Type 1 diabetes patients, all four CD4+ subsets carried TCRB CDR3s that were moderately but significantly shorter. At VDJ recombination sites, type 1 diabetes patients had fewer insertions and more deleted nucleotides.

The CDR3 sequence is 16 residues long. Germline CDR1 is LNHDA and CDR2 is SQIVND (reference sequence). Trimming removed 9 bases at V and 5 bases at J, with 25 bases between. This clone was seen a handful of times. The antigen is undetermined. The entirety of the isolated RNA underwent reverse transcription, so expressed TCRB transcripts were sequenced. The method was immunoSEQ multiplex PCR; TCRdb's version includes in-frame clones alone and lacks a portion of them. Among approximately 160,000 clones listed, 10% were seen once. The TCR comes from a man aged 25 to 45 with type 1 diabetes. The source material was central memory CD4+ T cells from blood. The V gene is TRBV19, the J gene TRBJ2-5; a possible D gene is TRBD2 (5 bases). DNA for the CDR3: TGTGCCAGCCCACCCCCCGGGGTCCCGTCTAACGAGACCCAGTACTTC. Amino acid sequence: CASPPPGVPSNETQYF. The whole variable domain, filled in from reference TRBV19 and TRBJ2-5, reads DGGITQSPKYLFRKEGQNVTLSCEQNLNHDAMYWYRQDPGQGLRLIYYSQIVNDFQKGDIAEGYSVSREKKESFPLTVTSAQKNPTAFYLCASPPPGVPSNETQYFGPGTRLLVL.